The 6 T cell receptor beta chains listed next were all sequenced from one sample in a study of T cell changes during pregnancy in multiple sclerosis. Data came from immunoSEQ multiplex PCR; TCRdb stores just in-frame clones and leaves some out. The sample has about 100,000 clones, approximately 94% seen once. The starting material was peripheral blood, obtained in the second trimester of pregnancy. The receptors originated from a female donor with multiple sclerosis, enrolled in a pregnancy study.

This clone has just a few counts. The rearrangement uses TRBV14 and TRBJ2-7; D is perhaps TRBD1 (6 bases). Trimming cost V 0 bases and J 2 bases, with 11 bases left between them. CDR3 length: 15 amino acids. CDR1 and CDR2 from the germline V gene are SGHDN and FVKESK. The CDR3 DNA reads as TGTGCCAGCAGCCAAGACAGGGGATCCACCTACGAGCAGTACTTC. Its translation is CASSQDRGSTYEQYF.

This chain uses TRBV14 with TRBJ2-3; D ambiguous. Germline lookup yields CDR1 SGHDN and CDR2 FVKESK. The CDR3 runs to 16 residues. V lost 2 bases and J lost 3, with 15 bases in between. In DNA, the CDR3 is TGTGCCAGCAGCCAACGAGCCGATAGCTTGACAGATACGCAGTATTTT. Translated: CASSQRADSLTDTQYF.

The CDR3 loop reads CAISESGGYNTGELFF. CDR3 sequence (DNA): TGTGCCATCAGTGAGTCTGGGGGGTACAACACCGGGGAGCTGTTTTTT. The V gene is TRBV10-3, the J gene TRBJ2-2, with D possibly matching TRBD2 (6 bases). The V gene's germline CDR1 is ENHRY and CDR2 SYGVKD. The CDR3 covers 16 residues. V lost 0 bases, J lost 2 bases, and 10 bases lay in between.

The rearrangement joins TRBV6-1 to TRBJ1-5; D not resolved. V lost 2 bases, J lost 7 bases, and 12 bases lay in between. Germline CDR1 is MNHNS and CDR2 is SASEGT. CDR3 length equals 14 residues. The CDR3 DNA reads TGTGCCAGCAGTGAACCCGGAGACGGGCAGCCCCAGCATTTT. Translated: CASSEPGDGQPQHF.

The chain recombines TRBV10-3 with TRBJ1-2; no clear D gene. Germline CDR1 is ENHRY and CDR2 is SYGVKD. The CDR3 is 15 residues long. Trimming pared 0 bases from V and 4 bases from J, leaving 12 bases between. CDR3 coding DNA: TGTGCCATCAGTGAGTCGACGCGGCTCCCCTATGGCTACACCTTC. Amino acids: CAISESTRLPYGYTF.

J is TRBJ2-2 and V is TRBV28; TRBD2 might be the D (6 bases). The germline V and J ends were trimmed by 5 bases and 2 bases, with 12 bases remaining between them. The CDR3 covers 15 residues. Germline V gene lookup returns CDR1 MDHEN and CDR2 SYDVKM. This CDR3 reads CASSMPSANTGELFF. For the CDR3, the DNA is TGTGCCAGCAGTATGCCTAGCGCTAACACCGGGGAGCTGTTTTTT.